The 7 T cell receptor beta chains reported below all come from one sample, sequenced in a study of vaccination effects on CD4 cells after COVID-19. Expansion with viral peptide pools was applied to antigen-specific CD4+ T cells by the ViraFEST assay prior to sequencing. Around day 10 of culture, CD4+ T cells were separated out. Previously uninfected by SARS-CoV-2, the vaccine recipients also showed negative nucleocapsid antibodies. Data came from immunoSEQ multiplex PCR; TCRdb stores just in-frame clones and leaves some out. The sample contains under 80,000 clones, about 79% of which appear only once. The antigens of these receptors remain unknown. Source: CD4+ T cells from PBMCs cultured with SARS-CoV-2 spike peptides, taken before COVID-19 vaccination. The receptors come from a human donor who received a COVID-19 vaccine.

The rearrangement uses TRBV28 and TRBJ1-5; D remains unclear. Germline V gene lookup returns CDR1 MDHEN and CDR2 SYDVKM. The CDR3 sequence is 16 residues long. With 6 bases removed from V and 4 bases from J, the gap between germline ends came to 19 bases. CDR3 amino acids: CASSPAAAGWNQPQHF. DNA of the CDR3: TGTGCCAGCAGCCCGGCGGCGGCAGGATGGAATCAGCCCCAGCATTTT.

This clone has only one observation. J is TRBJ2-6 and V is TRBV6-2 or TRBV6-3; D is undetermined. The CDR3 sequence is 15 residues long. Trimming shortened V by 3 bases and J by 0 bases, and 6 bases separated the two germline ends. The germline V gene has CDR1 MNHEY and CDR2 SVGEGT. CDR3 coding DNA: TGTGCCAGCAGTTATAGTCCCTCTGGGGCCAACGTCCTGACTTTC. It codes for CASSYSPSGANVLTF.

The chain joins TRBV7-3 to TRBJ2-2; perhaps TRBD1 as D (6 bases). CDR1 and CDR2 (germline): SGHTA, FQGTGA. The CDR3 length is 16 residues. The V end was cut by 1 base, the J end by 4 bases, with 13 bases between. The CDR3 region has the DNA TGTGCCAGCAGCTTAAGGTGGCAGGGGACCACCGGGGAGCTGTTTTTT. It is translated as CASSLRWQGTTGELFF.

The chain recombines TRBV5-1 with TRBJ2-2, with D tentatively TRBD1 (6 bases). Trimming cost V 2 bases and J 5 bases, with 10 bases left between them. Germline V gene data show CDR1 as SGHRS and CDR2 as YFSETQ. CDR3 length equals 14 residues. The CDR3 loop is CASSLLQGTGELFF. CDR3 nucleotides: TGCGCCAGCAGCTTACTACAGGGAACCGGGGAGCTGTTTTTT.

This clone was detected only once. The chain employs TRBV5-1 and TRBJ2-1; no definite D call. CDR1 SGHRS and CDR2 YFSETQ come from the germline V gene. The V end was cut by 1 base, the J end by 6 bases, with 8 bases between. The CDR3 runs to 13 residues. The CDR3 sequence is CASSLNSGNEQFF. DNA for the CDR3: TGCGCCAGCAGCTTGAACTCCGGCAATGAGCAGTTCTTC.

This clone appeared a single time. The chain uses TRBV5-6 and TRBJ2-1; tentative D call: TRBD1 (6 bases). The CDR3 loop spans 15 amino acids. CDR1 SGHDT and CDR2 YYEEEE come from the germline V gene. V lost 4 bases to trimming and J lost 1 base, with 12 bases between them. CDR3 coding DNA: TGTGCCAGCAGCCCCCTGGGGGCTTCCTACAATGAGCAGTTCTTC. Translating gives CASSPLGASYNEQFF.

This clone was observed a handful of times. The V gene is TRBV3-1 (or the pseudogene TRBV3-2), the J gene TRBJ1-2; D is possibly TRBD1 (6 bases). Germline CDR1 LGHDT, CDR2 YNNKEL (reference sequence). V was cut by 0 bases and J by 8 bases, with 22 bases left in between. CDR3 length equals 17 residues. CDR3 region: CASSQDLSHGGLLGYTF. The CDR3 bases are TGTGCCAGCAGCCAAGATTTGTCTCATGGGGGGCTCTTAGGCTACACCTTC.